This TCR beta chain was captured in a study of blood T cell repertoires in COVID-19. Study as a whole: Spain, Italy and the United States supplied samples that represented acute and convalescent COVID-19. T cells, B-cell-depleted T cells, or PBMCs provided the cDNA or gDNA that served as material.

Germline CDR1 MGHDK, CDR2 SYGVNS. The ends lost 6 bases at V and 8 bases at J; junction bases unmatched: 5. The CDR3 has 14 amino acids. In the authors' workflow: Amplification of reference gene primers provided the estimated nucleated cell counts. This table comes from immunoSEQ multiplex PCR, and its TCRdb copy is limited to in-frame clones, with some not included. The V and J calls and clone size are taken from that table; D and trimming were inferred from the DNA. The sample lists about 150,000 clones, about 89% occurring once. This sequence originates from a man aged 50 to 60 with acute or convalescent COVID-19. The rearrangement links TRBV25-1 to TRBJ1-4; 11 bases fit TRBD1. Sequencing used peripheral blood. The CDR3 is CASRGGQGGEKLFF. In nucleotides, the CDR3 is TGTGCCAGCAGGGGGGGACAGGGGGGCGAAAAACTGTTTTTT.